Shown below are 4 T cell receptor beta chains from a single sample sequenced in a study of blood T cell repertoires in COVID-19. Repertoires were generated with immunoSEQ multiplex PCR, while TCRdb's copy carries only in-frame clones and drops some. The repertoire holds about 15,000 clones, approximately 90% seen once, with roughly a third in the top ten. Sequencing was performed on peripheral blood. The receptors stem from a human donor in a cohort sampled during active COVID-19.

This chain connects TRBV6-5 to TRBJ1-3; 12 bases fit TRBD1. V shed 8 bases, J shed 4 bases, and the junction held 6 bases outside the gene matches. This CDR3 has 15 residues. CDR1 MNHEY and CDR2 SVGAGI come from the germline V gene. CDR3 sequence (DNA): TGTGCCAGCGGCTCGGGACAGGGGGCCGGAAACACCATATATTTT. It yields the protein CASGSGQGAGNTIYF.

V and J are TRBV6-5 and TRBJ2-7; the D is unclear. Germline V gives CDR1 MNHEY, CDR2 SVGAGI. The CDR3 is 15 amino acids. V gave up 4 bases and J gave up 3 bases, with 16 bases separating them. CDR3 DNA: TGTGCCAGCAGTTCTGAGATTACTAAGTACTACGAGCAGTACTTC. Translating gives CASSSEITKYYEQYF.

This chain connects TRBV27 to TRBJ2-3; D not resolved. This CDR3 region has 13 residues. V dropped 4 bases and J dropped 8 bases, with 13 bases sitting between them. Germline values: CDR1 MNHEY, CDR2 SMNVEV (reference sequence). The CDR3 protein is CASSWAPGSTQYF. CDR3 DNA: TGTGCCAGCAGTTGGGCCCCCGGTAGTACGCAGTATTTT.

V and J are TRBV2 and TRBJ1-2, with D possibly TRBD1 on 6 matching bases. CDR1 is SNHLY and CDR2 is FYNNEI in the germline V gene. The CDR3 is made up of 12 amino acids. V was cut by 2 bases and J by 6 bases, with 7 bases left in between. CDR3 bases: TGTGCCAGCAGTGAATCAGGGGATGGCTACACCTTC. Its protein is CASSESGDGYTF.